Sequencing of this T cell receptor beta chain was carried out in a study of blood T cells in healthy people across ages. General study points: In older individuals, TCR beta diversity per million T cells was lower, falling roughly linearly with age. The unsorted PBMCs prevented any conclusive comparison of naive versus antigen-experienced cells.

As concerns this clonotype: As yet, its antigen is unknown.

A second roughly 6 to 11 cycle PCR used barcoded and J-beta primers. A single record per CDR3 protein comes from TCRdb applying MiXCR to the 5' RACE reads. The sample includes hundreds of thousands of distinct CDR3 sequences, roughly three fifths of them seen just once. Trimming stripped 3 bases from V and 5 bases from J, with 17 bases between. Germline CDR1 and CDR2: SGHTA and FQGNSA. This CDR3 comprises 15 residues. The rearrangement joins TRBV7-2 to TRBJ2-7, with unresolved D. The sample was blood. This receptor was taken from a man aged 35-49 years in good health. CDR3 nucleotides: TGTGCCAGCAGCTTGGTTTTGGGGTCTGGCAACGAGCAGTACTTC. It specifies CASSLVLGSGNEQYF.